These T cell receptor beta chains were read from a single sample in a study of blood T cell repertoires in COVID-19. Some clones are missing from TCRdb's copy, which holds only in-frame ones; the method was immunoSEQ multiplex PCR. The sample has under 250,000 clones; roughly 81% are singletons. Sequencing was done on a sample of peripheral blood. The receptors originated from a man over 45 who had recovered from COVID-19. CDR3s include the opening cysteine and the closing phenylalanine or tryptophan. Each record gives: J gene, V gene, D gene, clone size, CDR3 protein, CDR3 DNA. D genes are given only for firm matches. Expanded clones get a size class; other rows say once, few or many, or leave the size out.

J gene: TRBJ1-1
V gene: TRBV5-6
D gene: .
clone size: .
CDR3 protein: CASSLIDRRMNTEAFF
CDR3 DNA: TGTGCCAGCAGCTTGATCGACAGAAGAATGAACACTGAAGCTTTCTTT

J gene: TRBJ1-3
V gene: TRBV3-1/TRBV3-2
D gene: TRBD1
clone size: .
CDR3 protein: CASSHRQGSGNTIYF
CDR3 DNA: TGTGCCAGCAGCCACCGACAGGGATCTGGAAACACCATATATTTT

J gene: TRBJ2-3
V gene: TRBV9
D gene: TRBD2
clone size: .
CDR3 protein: CASSVVPAGGQSDTQYF
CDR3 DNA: TGTGCCAGCAGCGTAGTGCCAGCGGGAGGACAATCAGATACGCAGTATTTT

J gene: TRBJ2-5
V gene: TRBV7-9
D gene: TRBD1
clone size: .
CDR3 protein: CASSFTGGSQETQYF
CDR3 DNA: TGTGCCAGCAGCTTTACAGGGGGCAGCCAAGAGACCCAGTACTTC

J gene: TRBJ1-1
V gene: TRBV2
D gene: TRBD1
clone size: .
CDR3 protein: CASTRRTGGSNTEAFF
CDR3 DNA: TGTGCCAGCACCCGCCGGACAGGGGGCTCGAACACTGAAGCTTTCTTT

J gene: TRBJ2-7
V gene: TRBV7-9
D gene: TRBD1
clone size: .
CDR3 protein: CASSPSTGSYEQYF
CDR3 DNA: TGTGCCAGCAGCCCTTCGACAGGGTCCTACGAGCAGTACTTC

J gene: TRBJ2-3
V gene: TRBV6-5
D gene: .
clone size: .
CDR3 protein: CASSLQGGTDTQYF
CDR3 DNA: TGTGCCAGCAGTTTACAGGGGGGGACAGATACGCAGTATTTT

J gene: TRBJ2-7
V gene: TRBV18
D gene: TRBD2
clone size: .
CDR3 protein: CASSPPGREWYEQYF
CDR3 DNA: TGTGCCAGCTCACCACCGGGGCGGGAGTGGTACGAGCAGTACTTC

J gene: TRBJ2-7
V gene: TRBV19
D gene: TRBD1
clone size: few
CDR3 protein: CASSDRGREQYF
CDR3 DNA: TGTGCCAGTAGCGACAGGGGTCGCGAGCAGTACTTC

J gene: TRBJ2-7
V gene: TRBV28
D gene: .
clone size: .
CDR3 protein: CASRRTGSYEQYF
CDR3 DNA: TGTGCCAGCCGTAGGACTGGCTCCTACGAGCAGTACTTC

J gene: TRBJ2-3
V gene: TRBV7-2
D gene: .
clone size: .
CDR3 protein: CASTLTFGFSRADTQYF
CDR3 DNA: TGTGCCAGCACATTGACCTTTGGTTTCTCCCGGGCAGATACGCAGTATTTT

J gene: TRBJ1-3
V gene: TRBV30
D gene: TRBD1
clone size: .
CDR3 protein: CAWSITGGLDTIYF
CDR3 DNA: TGTGCCTGGAGTATAACAGGGGGCCTAGACACCATATATTTT

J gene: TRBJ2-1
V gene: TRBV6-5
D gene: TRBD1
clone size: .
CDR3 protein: CASSYHRDRVGNEQFF
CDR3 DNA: TGTGCCAGCAGTTATCACCGGGACAGGGTTGGAAATGAGCAGTTCTTC

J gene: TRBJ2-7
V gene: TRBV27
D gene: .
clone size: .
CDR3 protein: CASRGTLEPYEQYF
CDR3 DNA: TGTGCCAGCAGAGGGACACTGGAGCCTTACGAGCAGTACTTC

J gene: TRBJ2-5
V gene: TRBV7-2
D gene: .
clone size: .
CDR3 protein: CASSLGRETQYF
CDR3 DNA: TGTGCCAGCAGCTTAGGGAGAGAGACCCAGTACTTC

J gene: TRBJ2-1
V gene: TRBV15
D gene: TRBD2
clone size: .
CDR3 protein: CATSKTSGTSGRNEQFF
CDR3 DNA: TGTGCCACCAGCAAGACTTCCGGGACTAGCGGGAGAAATGAGCAGTTCTTC

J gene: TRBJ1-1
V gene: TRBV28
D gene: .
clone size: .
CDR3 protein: CATDMNTEAFF
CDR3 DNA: TGTGCCACCGACATGAACACTGAAGCTTTCTTT